The entry below gives a single T cell receptor (beta chain) sequence along with its context. TCRdb passed the 5' RACE reads through MiXCR, listing each CDR3 protein once. The sample consists of about 520,000 distinct CDR3 sequences, about 20% of them appearing once. These data are taken from a study of identical twins. The germline V gene encodes CDR1 DFQATT and CDR2 SNEGSKA (reference sequence). The CDR3 is 16 residues long. V was trimmed by 0 bases and J by 9 bases, leaving 21 bases between them. This sample was also put to use in a study of T cells expressing NK-cell markers. That source reports: Cells sorted as CD3+CD56+NKG2C+, CD3+CD56+NKG2C- and CD3+CD56-NKG2C+ T cells supplied the TCR beta repertoires.

Sequenced material: CD4+ T cells sorted from blood. The gene calls are TRBV20-1 and TRBJ2-1; no clear D gene. The receptor was derived from a woman between 18 and 30 years old in good health. Written as DNA, the CDR3 is TGCAGTGCTAGAGAGTCGGCCCGTTCCCCCTTGGGTGAGCAGTTCTTC. Residues: CSARESARSPLGEQFF.